These 5 T cell receptor beta chains were sequenced from one sample in a study of cytomegalovirus exposure and HLA in healthy donors. The PCR had 60 Vbeta and 13 Jbeta primers. Only in-frame clones appear in the TCRdb table, and some are missing; sequencing was by immunoSEQ multiplex PCR. The sample includes 180,000 or so clones, 77% seen only once; the top ten take 3.7%. Sequencing was performed on PBMCs. These receptors all come from a woman aged 55-75 years in good health and CMV-seropositive.

Only one count was recorded for this clone. The chain carries TRBV28 and TRBJ1-2; 8 nucleotides align to TRBD1. This CDR3 region has 14 residues. Germline assignment: CDR1 MDHEN and CDR2 SYDVKM. V lost 7 bases, J lost 5 bases, and 9 bases stayed unmatched. The CDR3 nucleotides read TGTGCCAGCACCCTCGGACAGGGAGGGTATGGCTACACCTTC. Its protein is CASTLGQGGYGYTF.

This clone occurred once. The gene calls are TRBV19 and TRBJ2-1, with 14 bases fitting TRBD2. J lost 6 bases, V lost 9 bases, and 1 base had no gene match. In germline, CDR1 is LNHDA, CDR2 SQIVND (reference sequence). CDR3 size: 13 residues. As DNA, the CDR3 is TGTGCCAGCGGACTAGCGGGAGGCAATGAGCAGTTCTTC. Amino acids: CASGLAGGNEQFF.

This chain connects TRBV15 to TRBJ2-7; D gene uncertain. Trimming shortened V by 3 bases and J by 2 bases, and 8 bases separated the two germline ends. From germline, CDR1 is LNHNV and CDR2 YYDKDF (reference sequence). This CDR3 region has 13 residues. The CDR3 loop reads CATSSNLAYEQYF. The CDR3 DNA sequence: TGTGCCACCAGCAGTAATCTAGCCTACGAGCAGTACTTC.

The genes are TRBV2 and TRBJ2-3; 7 nucleotides match TRBD2. Germline V gives CDR1 SNHLY, CDR2 FYNNEI. V was clipped by 6 bases and J by 1 base; unmatched bases: 7. The CDR3 is 15 amino acids. The CDR3 DNA sequence: TGTGCCAGCAGAAGACTAGCCATCGGCACAGATACGCAGTATTTT. Protein: CASRRLAIGTDTQYF.

The chain is built from TRBV6-1 and TRBJ1-1; D is uncertain. Trimming left V 7 bases short and J 5 bases short, with 17 bases between. Germline CDR1 reads MNHNS; CDR2 reads SASEGT. The CDR3 runs 14 residues. The CDR3 region is CASTFRRARTEAFF. In DNA, the CDR3 is TGTGCCAGCACTTTCCGGAGGGCGCGGACTGAAGCTTTCTTT.